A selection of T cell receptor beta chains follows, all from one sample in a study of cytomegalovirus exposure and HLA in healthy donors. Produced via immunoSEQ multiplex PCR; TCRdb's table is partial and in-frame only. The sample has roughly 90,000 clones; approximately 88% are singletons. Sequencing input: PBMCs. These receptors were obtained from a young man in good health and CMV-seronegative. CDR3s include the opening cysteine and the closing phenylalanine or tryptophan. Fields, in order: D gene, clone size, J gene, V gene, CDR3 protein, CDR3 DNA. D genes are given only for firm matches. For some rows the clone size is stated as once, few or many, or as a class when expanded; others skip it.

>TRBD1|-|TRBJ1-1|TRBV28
CASKNPGTANTEAFF
TGTGCCAGCAAGAACCCGGGGACAGCGAACACTGAAGCTTTCTTT
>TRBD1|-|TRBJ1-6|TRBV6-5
CASSYSRDRDNSPLHF
TGTGCCAGCAGTTACTCAAGAGACAGGGATAATTCACCCCTCCACTTT
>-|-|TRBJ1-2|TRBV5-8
CASSSEIKGHSNYGYTF
TGTGCCAGCAGCTCCGAAATTAAGGGACACTCTAACTATGGCTACACCTTC
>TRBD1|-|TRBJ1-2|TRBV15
CATSRRRTGDNYGYTF
TGTGCCACCAGCCGCCGCCGGACAGGGGATAACTATGGCTACACCTTC
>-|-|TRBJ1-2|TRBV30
CAWSVSGPGYTF
TGTGCCTGGAGTGTAAGCGGGCCTGGCTACACCTTC
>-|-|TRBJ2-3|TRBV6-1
CASSDGGGLPRDTQYF
TGTGCCAGCAGTGATGGGGGGGGCCTTCCCCGGGATACGCAGTATTTT
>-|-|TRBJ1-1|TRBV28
CASESGTEAFF
TGTGCCAGCGAGAGCGGCACTGAAGCTTTCTTT
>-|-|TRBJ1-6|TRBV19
CASSTLGDSPLHF
TGTGCCAGTAGTACCTTAGGAGACTCACCCCTCCACTTT
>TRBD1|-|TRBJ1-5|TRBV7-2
CASSWSRTGASQPQHF
TGTGCCAGCAGCTGGTCCCGGACAGGGGCAAGTCAGCCCCAGCATTTT
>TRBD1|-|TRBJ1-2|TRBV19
CASQTSGGTNYGYTF
TGTGCCAGTCAGACCTCAGGGGGAACTAACTATGGCTACACCTTC
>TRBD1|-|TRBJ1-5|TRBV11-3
CASIQTGQGVGNQPQHF
TGTGCCAGCATTCAAACTGGACAGGGGGTTGGCAATCAGCCCCAGCATTTT
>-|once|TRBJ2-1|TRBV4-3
CASSQDGPLGGYNEQFF
TGCGCCAGCAGCCAAGATGGGCCGTTGGGGGGTTACAATGAGCAGTTCTTC
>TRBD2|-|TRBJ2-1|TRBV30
CAWTGSGRPREQFF
TGTGCCTGGACAGGTAGCGGGAGGCCGAGGGAGCAGTTCTTC
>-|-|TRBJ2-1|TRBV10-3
CAISESFRTDNEQFF
TGTGCCATCAGTGAGTCATTTAGGACAGACAATGAGCAGTTCTTC
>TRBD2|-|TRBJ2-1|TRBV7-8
CASKERETLNEQFF
TGTGCCAGCAAAGAGCGGGAGACCCTCAATGAGCAGTTCTTC
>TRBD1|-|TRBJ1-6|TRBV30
CAWSLDRVGNSPLHF
TGTGCCTGGAGTTTGGACAGGGTGGGGAATTCACCCCTCCACTTT
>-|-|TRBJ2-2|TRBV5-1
CASSLMTESFGELFF
TGCGCCAGCAGCTTGATGACAGAATCTTTCGGGGAGCTGTTTTTT
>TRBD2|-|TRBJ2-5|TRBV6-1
CASSVAGGGTETQYF
TGTGCCAGCAGTGTAGCGGGAGGGGGGACAGAGACCCAGTACTTC
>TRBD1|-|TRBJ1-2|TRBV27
CASSTGPTGGRGYTF
TGTGCCAGCAGTACCGGACCGACAGGGGGCCGGGGCTACACCTTC
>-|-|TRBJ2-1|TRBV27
CASSSTLRDEQFF
TGTGCCAGCAGTTCCACCCTTCGGGATGAGCAGTTCTTC
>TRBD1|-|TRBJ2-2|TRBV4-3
CASSPRTGFTGELFF
TGCGCCAGCAGCCCCCGGACAGGCTTCACCGGGGAGCTGTTTTTT
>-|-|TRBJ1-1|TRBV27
CASSFRGTEAFF
TGTGCCAGCAGTTTTAGGGGTACTGAAGCTTTCTTT
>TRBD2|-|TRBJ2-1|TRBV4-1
CASSHFPASGSGVDEQFF
TGCGCCAGCAGCCACTTCCCCGCTAGCGGGAGCGGGGTTGATGAGCAGTTCTTC
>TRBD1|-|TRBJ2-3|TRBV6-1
CASSEGGTGTDTQYF
TGTGCCAGCAGTGAAGGAGGGACAGGCACAGATACGCAGTATTTT
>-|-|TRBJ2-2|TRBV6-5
CASWRGQSNGELFF
TGTGCCAGCTGGCGGGGCCAAAGTAACGGGGAGCTGTTTTTT
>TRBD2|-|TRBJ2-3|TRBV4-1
CASSQETLAFSTDTQYF
TGCGCCAGCAGCCAAGAAACACTAGCGTTTAGCACAGATACGCAGTATTTT
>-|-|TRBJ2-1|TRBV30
CARKPAGQNNEQFF
TGTGCCCGGAAGCCGGCGGGCCAAAACAATGAGCAGTTCTTC
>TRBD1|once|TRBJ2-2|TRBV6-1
CASSALVPGQGRTGGLFF
TGTGCCAGCAGTGCCCTAGTCCCGGGACAGGGTCGGACCGGGGGGCTGTTTTTT
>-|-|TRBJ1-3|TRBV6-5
CASGGTRLGNTIYF
TGTGCCAGCGGAGGGACTAGGCTTGGAAACACCATATATTTT
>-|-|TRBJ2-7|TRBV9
CASSVGGDLSGYEQYF
TGTGCCAGCAGCGTCGGAGGGGACCTAAGCGGCTACGAGCAGTACTTC
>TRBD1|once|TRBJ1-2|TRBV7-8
CASSLSQGAVGGYTF
TGTGCCAGCAGCTTATCTCAGGGGGCTGTCGGTGGCTACACCTTC
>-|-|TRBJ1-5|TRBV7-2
CASSGGTPQHF
TGTGCCAGCAGCGGGGGGACGCCCCAGCATTTT
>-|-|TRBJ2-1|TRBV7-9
CATRGWQSNEQFF
TGTGCCACCCGGGGGTGGCAATCCAATGAGCAGTTCTTC
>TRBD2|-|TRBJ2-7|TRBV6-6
CASSAGLANEQYF
TGTGCCAGCAGTGCGGGACTAGCGAACGAGCAGTACTTC
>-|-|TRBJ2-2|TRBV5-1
CASSPGRGAGELFF
TGCGCCAGCAGCCCCGGTCGGGGAGCCGGGGAGCTGTTTTTT
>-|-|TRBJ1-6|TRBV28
CASRDDSSYNSPLHF
TGTGCCAGCAGGGATGACAGCTCCTATAATTCACCCCTCCACTTT
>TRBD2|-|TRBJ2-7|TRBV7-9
CASSGLGVTSGIPYEQYF
TGTGCCAGCAGCGGTTTGGGGGTGACTAGCGGGATTCCCTACGAGCAGTACTTC
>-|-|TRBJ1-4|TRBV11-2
CASSFGQLEKLFF
TGTGCCAGCAGTTTCGGACAGCTTGAAAAACTGTTTTTT
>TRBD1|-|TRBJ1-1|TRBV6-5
CASSYDRDTEAFF
TGTGCCAGCAGTTACGACAGGGACACTGAAGCTTTCTTT
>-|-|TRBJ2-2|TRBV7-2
CASSFRGTGELFF
TGTGCCAGCAGCTTCAGGGGCACCGGGGAGCTGTTTTTT
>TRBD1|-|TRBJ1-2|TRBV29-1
CSVEIEGANYNYGYTF
TGCAGCGTTGAGATTGAGGGGGCGAACTATAACTATGGCTACACCTTC
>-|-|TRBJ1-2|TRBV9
CASSESGGADGDYGYTF
TGTGCCAGCAGCGAAAGTGGGGGGGCGGATGGTGACTATGGCTACACCTTC
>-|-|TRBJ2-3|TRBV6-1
CASSLITPDTQYF
TGTGCCAGCAGCCTTATAACACCAGATACGCAGTATTTT
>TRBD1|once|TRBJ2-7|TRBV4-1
CASSQWDRADEQYF
TGCGCCAGCAGCCAATGGGACAGGGCCGACGAGCAGTACTTC
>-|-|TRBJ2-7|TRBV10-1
CASSDPRDKSSYEQYF
TGCGCCAGCAGTGACCCCCGGGACAAGTCTTCCTACGAGCAGTACTTC
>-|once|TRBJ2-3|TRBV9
CASSGRDRTDTQYF
TGTGCCAGCAGCGGGAGAGACCGCACAGATACGCAGTATTTT
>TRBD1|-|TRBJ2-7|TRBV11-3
CASSLSGRQGSYEQYF
TGTGCCAGCAGCTTATCTGGGAGACAGGGTTCCTACGAGCAGTACTTC
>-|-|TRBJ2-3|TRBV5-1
CASSSQGTDTQYF
TGCGCCAGCAGCTCCCAGGGGACAGATACGCAGTATTTT
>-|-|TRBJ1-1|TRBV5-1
CASSLASGEAFF
TGCGCCAGCAGCTTGGCCTCAGGTGAAGCTTTCTTT
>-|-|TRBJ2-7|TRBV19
CASSIGQGNEQYF
TGTGCCAGTAGTATAGGTCAGGGCAACGAGCAGTACTTC
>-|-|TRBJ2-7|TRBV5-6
CASIKQGEQYF
TGTGCCAGCATCAAACAGGGCGAGCAGTACTTC